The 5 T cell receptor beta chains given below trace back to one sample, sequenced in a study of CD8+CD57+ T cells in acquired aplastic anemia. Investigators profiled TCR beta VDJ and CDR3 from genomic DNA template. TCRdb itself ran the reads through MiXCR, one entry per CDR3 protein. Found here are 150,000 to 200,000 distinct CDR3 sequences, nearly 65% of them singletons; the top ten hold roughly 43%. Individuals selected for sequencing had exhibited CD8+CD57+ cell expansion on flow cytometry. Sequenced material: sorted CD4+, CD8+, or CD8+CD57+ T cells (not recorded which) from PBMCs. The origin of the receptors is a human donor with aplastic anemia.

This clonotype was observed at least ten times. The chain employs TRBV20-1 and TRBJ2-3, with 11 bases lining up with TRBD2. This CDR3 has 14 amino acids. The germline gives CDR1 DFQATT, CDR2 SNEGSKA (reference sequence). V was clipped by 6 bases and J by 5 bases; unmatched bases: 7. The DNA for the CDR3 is TGCAGTGCCTATACTAGCGGGGGAAGAGATACGCAGTATTTT. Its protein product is CSAYTSGGRDTQYF.

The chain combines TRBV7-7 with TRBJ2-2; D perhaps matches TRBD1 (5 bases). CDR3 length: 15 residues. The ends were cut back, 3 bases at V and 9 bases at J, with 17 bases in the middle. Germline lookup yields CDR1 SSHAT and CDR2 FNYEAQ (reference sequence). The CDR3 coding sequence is TGTGCCAGCAGCTTTCGGCAGGGAAGGCTGCGGGAGCTGTTTTTT. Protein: CASSFRQGRLRELFF.

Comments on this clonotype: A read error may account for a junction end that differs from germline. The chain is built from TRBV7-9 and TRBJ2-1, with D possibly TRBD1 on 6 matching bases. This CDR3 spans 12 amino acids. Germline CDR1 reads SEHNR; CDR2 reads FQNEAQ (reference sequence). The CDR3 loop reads CASSLLGARQVF. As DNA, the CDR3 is TGTGCCAGCAGCTTGTTGGGGGCGAGGCAGGTCTTC.

This chain's CDR3 is CASSLSWGTPLHF. DNA for the CDR3: TGTGCCAGCAGTTTGTCGTGGGGAACACCCCTCCACTTT. This sequence joins TRBV12-3 or TRBV12-4 and TRBJ1-6; D remains ambiguous. This CDR3 is 13 amino acids long. V lost 3 bases to trimming and J lost 11 bases, with 11 bases between them.

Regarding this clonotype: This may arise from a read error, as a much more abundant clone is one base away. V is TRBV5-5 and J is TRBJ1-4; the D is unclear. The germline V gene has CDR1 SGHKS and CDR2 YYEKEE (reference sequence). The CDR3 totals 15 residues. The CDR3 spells CTSSSWPEKNEKLFF. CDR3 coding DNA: TGTACCAGCAGCTCCTGGCCTGAAAAAAATGAAAAACTGTTTTTT.